The 7 T cell receptor beta chains below come from one sample, sequenced in a study of response to subunit inactivated influenza vaccine. TCRdb called the RT-PCR reads again in MiXCR, with one record for every CDR3 protein. In the table there are hundreds of thousands of distinct CDR3 sequences, around 8% of which are singletons. The specimen comprised PBMCs from blood, sampled about 24 months after vaccination. The receptors here all came from a man aged 50-75 years who received an inactivated influenza vaccine.

In its sample, this clonotype was seen a few times. The chain uses TRBV12-3 or TRBV12-4 and TRBJ2-7; no clear D gene. This CDR3 region has 15 residues. Between the trimmed V and J ends, which lost 3 bases and 3 bases, there was a span of 15 bases. CDR3 region: CASSFKGLQHYEQYF. CDR3 nucleotide sequence: TGTGCCAGCAGTTTCAAAGGTCTTCAACACTACGAGCAGTACTTC.

This clonotype showed up just a few times. The chain has TRBV11-2 and TRBJ2-4, with TRBD2 matching 10 bases. The germline gives CDR1 SGHAT, CDR2 FQNNGV. The CDR3 spans 18 residues. Trimming took 4 bases from V and 6 from J; bases not matched to a gene: 15. Here the CDR3 DNA reads TGTGCCAGCAGCTACGGGAGCGGGAGGGCCACTAGTGGAAACATTCAGTACTTC. Translating gives CASSYGSGRATSGNIQYF. Together with reference TRBV11-2 and TRBJ2-4, the CDR3 gives the full variable domain: EAGVAQSPRYKIIEKRQSVAFWCNPISGHATLYWYQQILGQGPKLLIQFQNNGVVDDSQLPKDRFSAERLKGVDSTLKIQPAKLEDSAVYLCASSYGSGRATSGNIQYFGAGTRLSVL.

Many counts were recorded for this clonotype. This chain joins TRBV15 and TRBJ1-1, with unresolved D. The CDR3 runs to 14 residues. From germline, CDR1 is LNHNV and CDR2 YYDKDF (reference sequence). V lost 5 bases and J lost 1, with 11 bases in between. The CDR3 loop is CATSAKTKNTEAFF. In nucleotides, the CDR3 is TGTGCCACCAGCGCAAAAACCAAGAACACTGAAGCTTTCTTT.

This clonotype came up many times. The chain is built from TRBV20-1 and TRBJ2-1; 9 bases agree with TRBD2. V was pared by 1 base and J by 8 bases, with 6 bases of the junction left unmatched. The CDR3 consists of 14 residues. From germline, CDR1 is DFQATT and CDR2 SNEGSKA (reference sequence). CDR3 coding DNA: TGCAGTGCTAGAGGGGGTAGCGGGGGCGATGAGCAGTTCTTC. Amino acid sequence: CSARGGSGGDEQFF.

The chain combines TRBV29-1 with TRBJ2-1, with unresolved D. V lost 3 bases and J 7 bases, leaving 16 bases between the germline ends. Germline V CDR1 and CDR2: SQVTM, ANQGSEA. This CDR3 is built from 14 residues. CDR3 in DNA: TGCAGCGTTGAGAGATCGGTTGGGTTTAATGAGCAGTTCTTC. Protein sequence: CSVERSVGFNEQFF.

The V and J genes are TRBV7-2 and TRBJ2-1; 8 bases align to TRBD2. The V gene end was trimmed by 5 bases and the J gene end by 6 bases; junction bases not matched to a gene: 9. Looked up from germline, CDR1 is SGHTA and CDR2 is FQGNSA. The CDR3 is 15 amino acids. The CDR3, as DNA: TGTGCCAGCAGCACCCCCGGGACTAGGGCCAATGAGCAGTTCTTC. As protein: CASSTPGTRANEQFF.

J is TRBJ2-2 and V is TRBV9; D gene uncertain. Germline V gene sequence: CDR1 SGDLS, CDR2 YYNGEE. Trimming stripped 0 bases from V and 4 bases from J, with 10 bases between. CDR3 size: 15 residues. CDR3 DNA: TGTGCCAGCAGCGTAGTTCAGGCTGGCACCGGGGAGCTGTTTTTT. Residues: CASSVVQAGTGELFF.